The 21 T cell receptor beta chains in this list originate from one sample, sequenced in a study of regulatory T cells in long-lasting Graves disease. Specified time point: newly diagnosed GD, antithyroid drugs for less than 3 months. Construction of the TCR library relied on RNA isolated from PBMCs. Libraries of TCR beta came from iRepertoire HTBI primers plus Arm-PCR of CDR3 regions. One entry per CDR3 protein, called by TCRdb with MiXCR from the multiplex PCR reads. This table has a few hundred thousand distinct CDR3 sequences, about 12% appearing once. These data also featured in a second study, about T cells in Graves' hyperthyroidism and ophthalmopathy.

The sample was peripheral blood mononuclear cells (PBMCs), taken at new diagnosis, from a patient treated with antithyroid drugs. These receptor sequences come from a woman aged 18-35 years with Graves disease.

This clonotype occurred many times. CDR3 in amino acids: CSARGMGEQFF. DNA of the CDR3: TGCAGTGCTAGAGGGATGGGTGAGCAGTTCTTC. The chain employs TRBV20-1 and TRBJ2-1, with no clear D. Germline assignment: CDR1 DFQATT and CDR2 SNEGSKA (reference sequence). V was shortened by 1 base and J by 9 bases, with 7 bases between the two germline ends. The CDR3 is 11 amino acids.

This clonotype has ten or more counts. V usage is TRBV12-5 and J usage is TRBJ2-1; D is possibly TRBD2 (6 bases). This CDR3 is 13 amino acids long. CDR1 is LGHNT and CDR2 is FRNRAP in the germline V gene. Trimming stripped 7 bases from V and 2 bases from J, with 9 bases between. CDR3 sequence reads: CASEEGAYNEQFF. As DNA, the CDR3 is TGTGCTAGTGAGGAGGGAGCCTACAATGAGCAGTTCTTC.

At least ten counts were recorded for this clonotype. Written as DNA, the CDR3 is TGTGCCACCAAGGCCAGGGTTGGCAATCAGCCCCAGCATTTT. Its protein is CATKARVGNQPQHF. This rearrangement joins TRBV15 to TRBJ1-5; possibly TRBD1 for D (5 bases). Deletions cut 7 bases from V and 2 bases from J, with 12 bases between. The CDR3 spans 14 residues. Germline CDR1 LNHNV, CDR2 YYDKDF (reference sequence).

This clonotype has at least ten counts. The CDR3 DNA follows: TGTGCCAGTAGTATGGAGAGGCTCCGCCACAATGAGCAGTTCTTC. Translated, it gives CASSMERLRHNEQFF. The chain combines TRBV19 with TRBJ2-1; no reliable D call. Trimming removed 3 bases from V and 5 bases from J, with 14 bases in between. Germline V gene sequence: CDR1 LNHDA, CDR2 SQIVND (reference sequence). This CDR3 has 15 residues.

This clonotype appeared many times. CDR3 nucleotide sequence: TGTGCCAGCAGTTACAGCAGAGGCGAGCAGTACTTC. It yields the protein CASSYSRGEQYF. The chain carries TRBV28 and TRBJ2-7, with unresolved D. There are 12 residues in the CDR3. Trimming stripped 4 bases from V and 6 bases from J, with 10 bases between. Germline CDR1 and CDR2: MDHEN and SYDVKM.

The chain links TRBV6-2 or TRBV6-3 to TRBJ2-1; perhaps D is TRBD1 or TRBD2 (5 bases each). This CDR3 has 15 residues. Germline CDR1 is MNHEY and CDR2 is SVGEGT. Trimming removed 8 bases at V and 0 bases at J, with 14 bases between. CDR3 sequence: CASAAPGTSYNEQFF. CDR3 bases: TGTGCCAGCGCCGCCCCTGGGACCTCCTACAATGAGCAGTTCTTC.

At least ten counts were recorded for this clonotype. One junction end disagrees with the germline gene, perhaps due to a read error. The rearrangement links TRBV15 to TRBJ2-1, with a tentative D call TRBD2 (5 bases). The germline CDR1 and CDR2 sequences are LNHNV and YYDKDF (reference sequence). This CDR3 spans 12 amino acids. The CDR3 spells CATSRAEGVKVF. DNA for the CDR3: TGTGCCACCAGCAGAGCCGAGGGAGTAAAAGTTTTC.

This clonotype was detected a few times. The chain combines TRBV18 with TRBJ2-7; no firm D call. The CDR3 spans 14 residues. Trimming removed 0 bases from V and 4 bases from J, with 10 bases in between. Germline CDR1 and CDR2: KGHSH and LQKENI. CDR3 in amino acids: CASSPPGVGYEQYF. The DNA of the CDR3 is TGTGCCAGCTCACCACCTGGGGTTGGGTACGAGCAGTACTTC.

The chain employs TRBV5-1 and TRBJ1-6; D might be TRBD1 (5 bases). The germline V gene has CDR1 SGHRS and CDR2 YFSETQ. The CDR3 is made up of 17 amino acids. V lost 4 bases, J lost 4 bases, and 18 bases lay in between. The CDR3 DNA reads TGCGCCAGCAGCCCCCGTTTGCCGGGGGGATATAATTCACCCCTCCACTTT. This translates into CASSPRLPGGYNSPLHF.

This clonotype was detected many times. The chain combines TRBV12-3 or TRBV12-4 with TRBJ1-1; tentative D call: TRBD1 (5 bases). V shed 3 bases and J shed 7 bases, with 15 bases lying between them. This CDR3 has 14 residues. This CDR3 reads CASSLSGVGDEAFF. The CDR3 bases are TGTGCCAGCAGTTTGTCGGGTGTGGGGGATGAAGCTTTCTTT.

In its sample, this clonotype was seen many times. This chain links TRBV7-2 with TRBJ1-6; D remains unclear. Trimming removed 0 bases at V and 8 bases at J, with 14 bases between. The CDR3 has 16 amino acids. The germline V gene has CDR1 SGHTA and CDR2 FQGNSA. This chain's CDR3 is CASSLAFVIFYSPLHF. As DNA, the CDR3 is TGTGCCAGCAGCTTAGCGTTTGTCATATTCTATTCACCCCTCCACTTT.

This clonotype occurred a few times. The chain combines TRBV15 with TRBJ2-2; D is unresolved. Germline assignment: CDR1 LNHNV and CDR2 YYDKDF (reference sequence). The V and J ends lost 9 bases and 1 base respectively, with 18 bases between them. This CDR3 has 16 amino acids. CDR3 DNA: TGTGCCACGACACCGACCCTTCAACTGAACACCGGGGAGCTGTTTTTT. Its protein is CATTPTLQLNTGELFF.

V is TRBV7-9 and J is TRBJ2-1; possible D gene TRBD1, 6 bases. Near its end, the DNA agrees better with TRBJ2-7, so the J call may be wrong. The CDR3 consists of 15 residues. Germline loops: CDR1 SEHNR, CDR2 FQNEAQ (reference sequence). This CDR3 is CASTPGQLSYNEQYF. The CDR3, as DNA: TGTGCCAGCACCCCTGGACAGCTCTCCTACAATGAGCAGTACTTC.

There are many counts of this clonotype. The gene calls are TRBV6-2 or TRBV6-3 and TRBJ2-7; a possible D gene is TRBD2 (6 bases). Germline loops: CDR1 MNHEY, CDR2 SVGEGT. The CDR3 is 17 residues long. The V gene lost 6 bases and the J gene lost 3 bases, with 24 bases spanning the gap. CDR3 residues: CASSLSPGVMGNYEQYV. CDR3 sequence (DNA): TGTGCCAGCAGCCTCAGTCCGGGGGTCATGGGAAACTACGAGCAGTACGTC.

This clonotype was counted many times. The chain has TRBV7-9 and TRBJ1-1; the D is unclear. Trimming took 1 base from V and 5 from J, leaving 5 bases between them. This CDR3 is 12 amino acids long. Germline V gene lookup returns CDR1 SEHNR and CDR2 FQNEAQ (reference sequence). The CDR3 region is CASSLDGTEAFF. The CDR3 DNA is TGTGCCAGCAGCTTAGACGGGACTGAAGCTTTCTTT.

This clonotype was detected only a few times. V and J are TRBV20-1 and TRBJ2-7; 14 positions agree with TRBD2. The germline V gene has CDR1 DFQATT and CDR2 SNEGSKA (reference sequence). V shed 5 bases and J 4 bases; nucleotides not matched to a gene: 7. The CDR3 has 15 residues. The chain's CDR3 is CSALQTSGGDYEQYV. In nucleotides, the CDR3 is TGCAGTGCTCTTCAGACTAGCGGGGGGGATTACGAGCAGTACGTC.

The sample holds a few counts of this clonotype. The V call is TRBV4-3, the J call TRBJ2-1, with a weak D call TRBD2 (5 bases). V shed 0 bases and J shed 4 bases, with 22 bases lying between them. The CDR3 is 19 amino acids. CDR1 and CDR2 from the germline V gene are LGHNA and YSLEER. CDR3 region: CASSQESFGGAFSYNEQFF. The DNA for the CDR3 is TGCGCCAGCAGCCAAGAGAGCTTTGGAGGTGCCTTCTCGTACAATGAGCAGTTCTTC.

The CDR3 DNA reads as TGTGCCAGTAGTATCTCGGGGGCACGTGGAAACACCATATATTTT. It specifies CASSISGARGNTIYF. This sequence joins TRBV19 and TRBJ1-3; D perhaps matches TRBD1 (6 bases). The CDR3 extends over 15 amino acids. The germline gives CDR1 LNHDA, CDR2 SQIVND (reference sequence). V gave up 3 bases and J gave up 3 bases, with 12 bases separating them.

This clonotype was observed a handful of times. The V call is TRBV20-1, the J call TRBJ2-1; 10 nucleotides agree with TRBD2. Unmatched junction bases numbered 7, after V lost 5 bases and J lost 3 bases. Germline V lookup: CDR1 DFQATT, CDR2 SNEGSKA (reference sequence). The CDR3 runs 15 residues. This chain's CDR3 is CSASHSGRSYNEQFF. CDR3 DNA: TGCAGTGCTTCCCATAGCGGGAGGAGCTACAATGAGCAGTTCTTC.

This clonotype was seen repeatedly, ten times or more. The CDR3 DNA sequence: TGTGCCAGCAGCTTAATTTTGAGGTCAAGAAAATTACAAGAGACCCAGTACTTC. Its protein is CASSLILRSRKLQETQYF. The J gene is TRBJ2-1, the V gene TRBV7-8; D unclear. The J call may be faulty, since TRBJ2-5 better matches the DNA end. The CDR3 consists of 18 residues. Germline loops: CDR1 SGHVS, CDR2 FQNEAQ.

This clonotype came up many times. The gene calls are TRBV27 and TRBJ1-2; possibly TRBD1 for D (5 bases). V dropped 4 bases and J dropped 6 bases, with 21 bases sitting between them. From germline, CDR1 is MNHEY and CDR2 SMNVEV (reference sequence). CDR3 size: 16 residues. The CDR3 sequence is CASSSYYSRVENGYTF. The CDR3 DNA reads as TGTGCCAGCAGTTCCTACTACAGCAGGGTCGAGAATGGCTACACCTTC.